One and the same sample provided the 26 T cell receptor beta chains below, sequenced in a study of low-dose radiotherapy and immunotherapy resistance in tumors. Stated time point: before trial treatment. First-strand cDNA relied on TRAV- and TRBV-specific primers spanning alpha and beta chains. TCR amplification used roughly 18 PCR cycles, a constant-region primer and a V-primer adapter. TCRdb re-called the reads with MiXCR, one entry per CDR3 protein. This sample has fewer than 95,000 distinct CDR3 sequences, with more than 7.5% found just once. Sequencing used PBMCs, obtained before treatment. These receptors all stem from a male donor with prostate cancer.

This clonotype was observed at least ten times. The CDR3: CASSALAGVGNTGELFF. DNA of the CDR3: TGTGCCAGCAGTGCCTTGGCGGGAGTTGGCAACACCGGGGAGCTGTTTTTT. The genes are TRBV6-5 and TRBJ2-2, with TRBD2 matching 7 bases. The CDR3 spans 17 residues. The J segment lost 2 bases and the V segment lost 5 bases, leaving 11 bases of the junction unmatched. Per germline, CDR1 MNHEY and CDR2 SVGAGI.

The sample holds many counts of this clonotype. The chain couples TRBV2 to TRBJ2-2, with 8 bases aligning to TRBD1. V trimming: 0 bases; J trimming: 8 bases; junction bases outside the gene matches: 11. Germline V gene data show CDR1 as SNHLY and CDR2 as FYNNEI. The CDR3 is 17 amino acids. The DNA for the CDR3 is TGTGCCAGCAGTGAAGCGGGCCCCGGACAGGGACTGGGGGAGCTGTTTTTT. The encoded protein is CASSEAGPGQGLGELFF.

This clonotype was picked up many times. V and J are TRBV20-1 and TRBJ2-6; 10 positions agree with TRBD1. Per the germline V gene, CDR1 is DFQATT and CDR2 is SNEGSKA (reference sequence). CDR3 length: 16 amino acids. After removal of 6 bases from V and 2 bases from J, the junction contained 7 bases not matched to a gene. In DNA, the CDR3 is TGCAGTGCGCGAGCCGGGACAGGGGCTGGGGCCAACGTCCTGACTTTC. Protein product: CSARAGTGAGANVLTF.

This clonotype was counted many times. The chain links TRBV11-1 to TRBJ2-1, with 7 bases fitting TRBD1. J was trimmed by 0 bases and V by 3 bases; bases with no gene match: 2. The CDR3 length is 15 residues. Germline-derived CDR1 and CDR2 are SGHAT and FQDESV (reference sequence). The CDR3 region is CASSLDRYSYNEQFF. CDR3 sequence (DNA): TGTGCCAGCAGCTTGGACAGGTACTCCTACAATGAGCAGTTCTTC.

This clonotype appeared many times. This rearrangement joins TRBV7-8 to TRBJ2-3, with D perhaps assigned TRBD1 or TRBD2 (5 bases each). The CDR3 contains 15 residues. Germline values: CDR1 SGHVS, CDR2 FQNEAQ. The ends were cut back, 7 bases at V and 2 bases at J, with 16 bases in the middle. In DNA form, the CDR3 reads TGTGCCAGCACCTCCGAGGGGTTCGCCACAGATACGCAGTATTTT. It codes for CASTSEGFATDTQYF.

This clonotype was counted many times. The chain couples TRBV3-1 to TRBJ2-5, with D perhaps matching TRBD1 (6 bases). Per the germline V gene, CDR1 is LGHDT and CDR2 is YNNKEL (reference sequence). The CDR3 is made up of 15 amino acids. Trimming took off 5 bases at V and 4 bases at J, with 17 bases between the two ends. The CDR3 DNA sequence: TGTGCCAGCAGCGACAAACTGGGGGCGGGAGAGACCCAGTACTTC. Amino acid sequence: CASSDKLGAGETQYF.

This clonotype appeared many times. V is TRBV4-1 and J is TRBJ2-7; TRBD2 agrees at 12 bases. J lost 0 bases, V lost 0 bases, and 3 bases had no gene match. This CDR3 region has 17 residues. From germline, CDR1 is MGHRA and CDR2 YSYEKL. The CDR3, as DNA: TGCGCCAGCAGCCAAGAGCGACTAGCGGGAGCCTCCTACGAGCAGTACTTC. It specifies CASSQERLAGASYEQYF.

At least ten counts were recorded for this clonotype. CDR3 amino acids: CASSWLAGGGNEQFF. CDR3 DNA sequence: TGTGCCAGCAGTTGGCTCGCAGGGGGGGGCAATGAGCAGTTCTTC. The V call is TRBV28, the J call TRBJ2-1; D is perhaps TRBD1 or TRBD2 (7 bases each). V dropped 4 bases and J dropped 6 bases, with 16 bases sitting between them. CDR1 and CDR2 from the germline V gene are MDHEN and SYDVKM. This CDR3 is 15 amino acids long.

This clonotype was seen many times. The gene calls are TRBV28 and TRBJ2-5, with a weak D call TRBD2 (6 bases). The CDR3 covers 13 residues. CDR1 MDHEN and CDR2 SYDVKM come from the germline V gene. V gave up 6 bases and J gave up 2 bases, with 10 bases separating them. This chain's CDR3 is CASRAGSQETQYF. In DNA form, the CDR3 reads TGTGCCAGCAGGGCCGGGAGTCAAGAGACCCAGTACTTC.

There are many counts of this clonotype. This chain joins TRBV29-1 and TRBJ1-2; D is ambiguous. Trimming pared 3 bases from V and 3 bases from J, leaving 8 bases between. Germline V gene lookup returns CDR1 SQVTM and CDR2 ANQGSEA. The CDR3 runs to 12 residues. CDR3 bases: TGCAGCGTTGAGGGCAATGACTATGGCTACACCTTC. This sequence encodes CSVEGNDYGYTF.

There are many counts of this clonotype. The V gene is TRBV7-2, the J gene TRBJ2-7; D tentatively fits TRBD1 or TRBD2 (5 bases each). Germline CDR1 and CDR2: SGHTA and FQGNSA. V lost 1 base and J 6 bases, leaving 10 bases between the germline ends. This CDR3 has 13 amino acids. CDR3 protein: CASSLGVGTEQYF. DNA for the CDR3: TGTGCCAGCAGCTTAGGAGTAGGGACCGAGCAGTACTTC.

This clonotype was seen a handful of times. It is likely a read error: a sequence one base away is far more abundant. The chain is built from TRBV5-4 and TRBJ2-1; 13 nucleotides agree with TRBD2. Germline lookup yields CDR1 SGHNT and CDR2 YYREEE (reference sequence). This CDR3 contains 15 residues. V was pared by 0 bases and J by 10 bases, with 4 bases of the junction left unmatched. The CDR3 nucleotides read TGTGCCAGCAGCTTGGGGACTAGCGGGAGTTACGAGCAGTTCTTC. It specifies CASSLGTSGSYEQFF.

There are many counts of this clonotype. This rearrangement joins TRBV5-1 to TRBJ2-2; D gene uncertain. V was pared by 1 base and J by 2 bases, with 6 bases between. This CDR3 is built from 14 residues. From germline, CDR1 is SGHRS and CDR2 YFSETQ. The CDR3 reads CASSLSFNTGELFF. In nucleotides, the CDR3 is TGCGCCAGCAGCTTGTCTTTCAACACCGGGGAGCTGTTTTTT. The whole variable domain, remainder taken from reference TRBV5-1 and TRBJ2-2, is KAGVTQTPRYLIKTRGQQVTLSCSPISGHRSVSWYQQTPGQGLQFLFEYFSETQRNKGNFPGRFSGRQFSNSRSEMNVSTLELGDSALYLCASSLSFNTGELFFGEGSRLTVL.

Of note for this clonotype: A read error likely explains this, since a far larger clone differs by one base. The chain recombines TRBV6-5 with TRBJ1-5; 12 bases agree with TRBD1. The germline V gene has CDR1 MNHEY and CDR2 SVGAGI. The CDR3 contains 18 residues. The CDR3 reads CASSTSRDRGLSNRPQHF. CDR3 nucleotides: TGTGCCAGCAGTACGTCCCGGGACAGGGGGCTGAGCAATCGGCCCCAGCATTTT.

This clonotype was found many times. This sequence joins TRBV9 and TRBJ1-2; D is ambiguous. The V gene's germline CDR1 is SGDLS and CDR2 YYNGEE. The V and J ends lost 4 bases and 2 bases respectively, with 18 bases between them. The CDR3 contains 16 residues. The CDR3 DNA reads as TGTGCCAGCAGCCTCGGGTGGGGTTCAAGGAACTATGGCTACACCTTC. Amino acid sequence: CASSLGWGSRNYGYTF.

This clonotype was recorded at least ten times. V is TRBV14 and J is TRBJ1-5; perhaps TRBD1 as D (6 bases). Germline values: CDR1 SGHDN, CDR2 FVKESK. This CDR3 is built from 18 residues. Trimming pared 0 bases from V and 7 bases from J, leaving 22 bases between. CDR3 in amino acids: CASSQDKGQTLGTQPQHF. CDR3 DNA: TGTGCCAGCAGCCAAGATAAGGGACAAACTCTCGGTACCCAGCCCCAGCATTTT.

The V gene is TRBV27, the J gene TRBJ2-7, with 8 bases identical to TRBD1. In germline, CDR1 is MNHEY, CDR2 SMNVEV (reference sequence). The CDR3 covers 14 residues. V lost 6 bases and J lost 3; bases outside the gene matches: 7. This CDR3 reads CASRTGQVNYEQYF. The CDR3 DNA reads TGTGCCAGCAGAACGGGACAGGTGAACTACGAGCAGTACTTC.

Ten or more counts support this clonotype. The chain joins TRBV9 to TRBJ1-2; no clear D gene. The CDR3 is 12 amino acids. Trimming left V 5 bases short and J 4 bases short, with 9 bases between. Germline assignment: CDR1 SGDLS and CDR2 YYNGEE. In DNA form, the CDR3 reads TGTGCCAGCAGATTCAGACCCTATGGCTACACCTTC. It translates to CASRFRPYGYTF.

This clonotype was detected many times. This rearrangement joins TRBV28 to TRBJ2-7; D possibly uses TRBD1 or TRBD2 (5 bases each). The V gene lost 5 bases and the J gene lost 3 bases, with 11 bases spanning the gap. Germline CDR1 is MDHEN and CDR2 is SYDVKM. The CDR3 has 13 amino acids. The CDR3 here is CASSPGTDYEQYF. The CDR3 region has the DNA TGTGCCAGCAGTCCCGGGACGGACTACGAGCAGTACTTC.

This clonotype was picked up many times. V gene TRBV7-2 combines with J gene TRBJ2-1; tentative D call: TRBD2 (7 bases). The germline V gene has CDR1 SGHTA and CDR2 FQGNSA. This CDR3 is 16 amino acids long. With 5 bases removed from V and 0 bases from J, the gap between germline ends came to 14 bases. The CDR3 DNA sequence: TGTGCCAGCAGCGGCGGGGGCAGCAGCTCCTACAATGAGCAGTTCTTC. Translation: CASSGGGSSSYNEQFF.

This clonotype was found many times. This sequence joins TRBV6-5 and TRBJ2-7, with D possibly matching TRBD2 (7 bases). Germline loops: CDR1 MNHEY, CDR2 SVGAGI. The CDR3 length is 15 residues. Trimming took off 0 bases at V and 6 bases at J, with 15 bases between the two ends. The DNA for the CDR3 is TGTGCCAGCAGTTACTCCATCACGGGGGGCCTCGAGCAGTACTTC. Protein sequence: CASSYSITGGLEQYF.

This clonotype was counted ten times or more. The genes are TRBV18 and TRBJ2-1, with 8 positions matching TRBD2. This CDR3 region has 13 residues. V lost 3 bases to trimming and J lost 9 bases; unmatched junction nucleotides: 4. CDR1 and CDR2 from the germline V gene are KGHSH and LQKENI. The CDR3 nucleotides read TGTGCCAGCTCACCGGGACTAGTCAGTGAGCAGTTCTTC. Protein: CASSPGLVSEQFF. Variable domain in full (rest from reference TRBV18 and TRBJ2-1): NAGVMQNPRHLVRRRGQEARLRCSPMKGHSHVYWYRQLPEEGLKFMVYLQKENIIDESGMPKERFSAEFPKEGPSILRIQQVVRGDSAAYFCASSPGLVSEQFFGPGTRLTVL.

The sample holds many counts of this clonotype. This chain uses TRBV6-5 with TRBJ2-3; no clear D. The V gene's germline CDR1 is MNHEY and CDR2 SVGAGI. V shed 5 bases and J shed 6 bases, with 18 bases lying between them. This CDR3 has 15 residues. The CDR3 nucleotides read TGTGCCAGCAGTATGGCTCGGACCGGCAGGGATACGCAGTATTTT. As protein: CASSMARTGRDTQYF.

This clonotype has a count of ten or more. This chain's CDR3 is CASSQTGAGEQFF. CDR3 DNA: TGTGCCAGCTCTCAAACCGGGGCGGGTGAGCAGTTCTTC. This chain joins TRBV7-8 and TRBJ2-1; D possibly matches TRBD1 or TRBD2 (5 bases each). Germline V gene lookup returns CDR1 SGHVS and CDR2 FQNEAQ. Deletions cut 8 bases from V and 9 bases from J, with 17 bases between. The CDR3 contains 13 residues.

Many counts were recorded for this clonotype. The V call is TRBV6-5, the J call TRBJ1-5; TRBD1 aligns across 11 bases. J lost 6 bases, V lost 4 bases, and 5 bases had no gene match. The CDR3 runs to 15 residues. Germline V gives CDR1 MNHEY, CDR2 SVGAGI. Written as DNA, the CDR3 is TGTGCCAGCAGTTCAGGACAGGGGGCGGGTCAGCCCCAGCATTTT. Translated: CASSSGQGAGQPQHF.

The sample holds many counts of this clonotype. This chain's CDR3 is CASSQTSGTHTGELFF. The CDR3 coding sequence is TGTGCCAGCAGCCAGACTAGCGGGACCCACACCGGGGAGCTGTTTTTT. This chain joins TRBV11-1 and TRBJ2-2; 11 nucleotides agree with TRBD2. CDR3 length: 16 residues. Losses at the gene ends were 5 bases for V and 3 bases for J; bases not matched to a gene: 5. Germline V lookup: CDR1 SGHAT, CDR2 FQDESV (reference sequence).